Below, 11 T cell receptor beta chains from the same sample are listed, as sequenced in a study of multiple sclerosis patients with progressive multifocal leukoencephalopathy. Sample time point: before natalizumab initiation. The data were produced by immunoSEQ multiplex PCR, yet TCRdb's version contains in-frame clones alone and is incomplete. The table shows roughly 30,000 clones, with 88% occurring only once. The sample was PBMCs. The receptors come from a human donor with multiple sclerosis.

CDR3 sequence reads: CASSAGTVIYGYTF. CDR3 nucleotides: TGCGCCAGCAGCGCAGGGACAGTCATCTATGGCTACACCTTC. This sequence joins TRBV5-1 and TRBJ1-2; 7 bases map to TRBD1. J lost 4 bases, V lost 4 bases, and 7 bases had no gene match. CDR1 is SGHRS, CDR2 YFSETQ, per germline. The CDR3 is 14 amino acids.

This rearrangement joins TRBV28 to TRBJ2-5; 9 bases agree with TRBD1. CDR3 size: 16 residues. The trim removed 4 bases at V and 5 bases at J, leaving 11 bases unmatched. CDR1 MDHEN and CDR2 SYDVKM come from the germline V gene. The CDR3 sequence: CASSSFYRGRRETQYF. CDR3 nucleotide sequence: TGTGCCAGCAGTTCGTTTTACAGGGGGCGGCGGGAGACCCAGTACTTC.

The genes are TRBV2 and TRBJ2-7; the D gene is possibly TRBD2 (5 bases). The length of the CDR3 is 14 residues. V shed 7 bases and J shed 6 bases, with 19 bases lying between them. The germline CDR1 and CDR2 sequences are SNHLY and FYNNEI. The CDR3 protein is CASNIEGGAGEQYF. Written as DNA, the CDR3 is TGTGCCAGCAACATTGAGGGCGGAGCAGGCGAGCAGTACTTC. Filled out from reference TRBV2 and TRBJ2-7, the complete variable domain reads EPEVTQTPSHQVTQMGQEVILRCVPISNHLYFYWYRQILGQKVEFLVSFYNNEISEKSEIFDDQFSVERPDGSNFTLKIRSTKLEDSAMYFCASNIEGGAGEQYFGPGTRLTVT.

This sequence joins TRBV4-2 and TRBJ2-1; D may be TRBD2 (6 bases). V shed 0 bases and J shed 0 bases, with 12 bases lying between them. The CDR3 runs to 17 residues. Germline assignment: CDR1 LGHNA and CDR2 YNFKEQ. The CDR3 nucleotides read TGTGCCAGCAGCCAAGACGACGCGGGGAACTCCTACAATGAGCAGTTCTTC. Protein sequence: CASSQDDAGNSYNEQFF.

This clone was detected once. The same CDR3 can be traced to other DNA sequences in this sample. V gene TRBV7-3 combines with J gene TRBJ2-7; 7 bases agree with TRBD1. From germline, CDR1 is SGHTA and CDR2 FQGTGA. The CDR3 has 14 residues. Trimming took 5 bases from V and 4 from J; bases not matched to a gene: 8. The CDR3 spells CASSRGLGEYEQYF. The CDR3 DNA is TGTGCCAGCAGCAGGGGGCTCGGAGAGTACGAGCAGTACTTC.

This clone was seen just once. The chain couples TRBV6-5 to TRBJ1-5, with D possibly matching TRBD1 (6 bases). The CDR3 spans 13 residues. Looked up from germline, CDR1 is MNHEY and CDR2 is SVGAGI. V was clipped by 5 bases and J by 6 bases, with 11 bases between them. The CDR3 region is CASSGQQGQPQHF. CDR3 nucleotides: TGTGCCAGCAGTGGACAGCAAGGTCAGCCCCAGCATTTT.

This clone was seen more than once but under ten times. CDR3 in DNA: TGTGCCAGCAGCTTGGGCACTGAAGCTTTCTTT. This codes for CASSLGTEAFF. This chain uses TRBV5-6 with TRBJ1-1; D unresolved. The CDR3 has 11 residues. The V and J ends lost 0 bases and 4 bases respectively, with 1 base between them. Germline V gene data show CDR1 as SGHDT and CDR2 as YYEEEE.

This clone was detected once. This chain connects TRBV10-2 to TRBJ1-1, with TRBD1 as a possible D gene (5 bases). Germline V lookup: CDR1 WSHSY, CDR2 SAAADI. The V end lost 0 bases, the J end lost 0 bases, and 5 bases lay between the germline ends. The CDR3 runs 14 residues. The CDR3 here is CASSESTVNTEAFF. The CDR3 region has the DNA TGCGCCAGCAGTGAGTCGACAGTGAACACTGAAGCTTTCTTT.

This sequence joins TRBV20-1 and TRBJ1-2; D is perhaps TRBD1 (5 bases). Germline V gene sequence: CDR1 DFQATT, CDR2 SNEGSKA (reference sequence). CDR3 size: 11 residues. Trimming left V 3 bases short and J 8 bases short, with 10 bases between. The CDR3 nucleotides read TGCAGTGCTAGGGGGGTGAACGGCTACACCTTC. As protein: CSARGVNGYTF.

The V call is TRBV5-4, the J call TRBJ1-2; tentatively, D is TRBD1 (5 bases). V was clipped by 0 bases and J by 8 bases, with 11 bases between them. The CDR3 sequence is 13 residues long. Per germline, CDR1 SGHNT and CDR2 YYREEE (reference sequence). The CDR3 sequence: CASSLEQASGYTF. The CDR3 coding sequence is TGTGCCAGCAGCTTGGAACAGGCAAGCGGCTACACCTTC. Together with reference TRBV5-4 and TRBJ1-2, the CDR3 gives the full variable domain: ETGVTQSPTHLIKTRGQQVTLRCSSQSGHNTVSWYQQALGQGPQFIFQYYREEENGRGNFPPRFSGLQFPNYSSELNVNALELDDSALYLCASSLEQASGYTFGSGTRLTVV.

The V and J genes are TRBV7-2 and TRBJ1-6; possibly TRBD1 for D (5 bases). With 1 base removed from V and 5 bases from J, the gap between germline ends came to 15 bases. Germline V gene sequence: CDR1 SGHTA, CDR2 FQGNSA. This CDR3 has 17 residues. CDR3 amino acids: CASSLDYRRINNSPLHF. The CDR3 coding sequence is TGTGCCAGCAGCTTAGATTACAGGCGTATAAATAATTCACCCCTCCACTTT.